The rows below give T cell receptor beta chains drawn from one sample of a study of Tregs in tolerant kidney transplant recipients. Method: immunoSEQ multiplex PCR; TCRdb's copy keeps in-frame clones and lacks some. The sample consists of 15,000 to 17,000 clones, 45% to 55% of them appearing once. No antigen has been identified for these receptors. The source was CD4+ T cells from blood cultured with allogeneic cells, collected before the transplant. Every receptor here comes from a human patient who received a combined kidney and bone marrow transplant. The CDR3 runs from the conserved cysteine through the conserved F or W. The D gene is left open where the match is weak. Only part of the rows carry a size: once, few, many, or a class if the clone is expanded.

v_gene: TRBV9; j_gene: TRBJ2-5; abundance: -; len: 17; d_gene: TRBD2; CDR3aa: CASSEGTSGGADETQYF; CDR3nt: TGTGCCAGCAGCGAGGGGACTAGCGGGGGGGCCGACGAGACCCAGTACTTC
v_gene: TRBV5-6; j_gene: TRBJ2-7; abundance: -; len: 15; d_gene: -; CDR3aa: CASSLEGHTYYEQYF; CDR3nt: TGTGCCAGCAGCTTGGAGGGACATACCTACTACGAGCAGTACTTC
v_gene: TRBV29-1; j_gene: TRBJ2-7; abundance: few; len: 13; d_gene: -; CDR3aa: CSVGGRARAEQYF; CDR3nt: TGCAGCGTTGGGGGCAGGGCTAGGGCCGAGCAGTACTTC
v_gene: TRBV27; j_gene: TRBJ2-1; abundance: -; len: 15; d_gene: TRBD2; CDR3aa: CASSAGTSGYNEQFF; CDR3nt: TGTGCCAGCAGTGCCGGGACTAGCGGCTACAATGAGCAGTTCTTC
v_gene: TRBV28; j_gene: TRBJ1-6; abundance: medium-sized; len: 16; d_gene: TRBD1; CDR3aa: CASSRQGGSYNSPLHF; CDR3nt: TGTGCCAGCAGCAGACAGGGGGGCTCCTATAATTCACCCCTCCACTTT
v_gene: TRBV4-3; j_gene: TRBJ1-1; abundance: -; len: 19; d_gene: -; CDR3aa: CASSQGWKNRHRENTEAFF; CDR3nt: TGCGCCAGCAGCCAAGGTTGGAAAAACAGGCATCGAGAGAACACTGAAGCTTTCTTT
v_gene: TRBV7-8; j_gene: TRBJ1-3; abundance: medium-sized; len: 15; d_gene: TRBD1; CDR3aa: CASSITGGSGNTIYF; CDR3nt: TGTGCCAGCAGCATCACAGGGGGGAGTGGAAACACCATATATTTT
v_gene: TRBV20-1; j_gene: TRBJ2-7; abundance: -; len: 11; d_gene: -; CDR3aa: CSSLYAYEQYF; CDR3nt: TGCAGTTCACTTTACGCCTACGAGCAGTACTTC
v_gene: TRBV7-3; j_gene: TRBJ1-6; abundance: -; len: 13; d_gene: -; CDR3aa: CASSLTGGSPLHF; CDR3nt: TGTGCCAGCAGCTTAACAGGGGGTTCACCCCTCCACTTT
v_gene: TRBV10-3; j_gene: TRBJ2-5; abundance: -; len: 19; d_gene: TRBD2; CDR3aa: CAISADSGRASVPKETQYF; CDR3nt: TGTGCCATCAGTGCCGATAGCGGGAGGGCCAGTGTCCCCAAAGAGACCCAGTACTTC
v_gene: TRBV27; j_gene: TRBJ1-2; abundance: -; len: 13; d_gene: -; CDR3aa: CASSFHGDYGYTF; CDR3nt: TGTGCCAGCAGTTTTCACGGGGACTATGGCTACACCTTC
v_gene: TRBV10-3; j_gene: TRBJ2-5; abundance: -; len: 16; d_gene: TRBD2; CDR3aa: CAISESSGRVQETQYF; CDR3nt: TGTGCCATCAGTGAGTCTAGCGGGCGCGTCCAAGAGACCCAGTACTTC
v_gene: TRBV5-1; j_gene: TRBJ2-5; abundance: few; len: 16; d_gene: TRBD2; CDR3aa: CASSWQGTSGGETQYF; CDR3nt: TGCGCCAGCAGCTGGCAAGGGACTAGCGGGGGGGAGACCCAGTACTTC
v_gene: TRBV15; j_gene: TRBJ1-2; abundance: -; len: 13; d_gene: -; CDR3aa: CATTPRWGGGYTF; CDR3nt: TGTGCCACCACTCCGAGATGGGGGGGTGGCTACACCTTC
v_gene: TRBV6-5; j_gene: TRBJ1-2; abundance: -; len: 12; d_gene: TRBD1; CDR3aa: CASSVTGGYYTF; CDR3nt: TGTGCCAGCAGCGTGACAGGGGGTTACTACACCTTC
v_gene: TRBV4-2; j_gene: TRBJ1-2; abundance: few; len: 11; d_gene: -; CDR3aa: CASSLVGGYTF; CDR3nt: TGTGCCAGCAGCTTAGTTGGTGGCTACACCTTC
v_gene: TRBV5-6; j_gene: TRBJ2-5; abundance: -; len: 15; d_gene: -; CDR3aa: CASSYLQGRGETQYF; CDR3nt: TGTGCCAGCAGCTACCTACAGGGACGGGGAGAGACCCAGTACTTC
v_gene: TRBV7-2; j_gene: TRBJ2-7; abundance: -; len: 15; d_gene: TRBD1; CDR3aa: CASSFDRVSTYEQYF; CDR3nt: TGTGCCAGCAGCTTCGACAGGGTATCGACCTACGAGCAGTACTTC
v_gene: TRBV5-6; j_gene: TRBJ1-2; abundance: medium-sized; len: 15; d_gene: TRBD1; CDR3aa: CASSRVDRGSYGYTF; CDR3nt: TGTGCCAGCAGCCGAGTGGACAGGGGGTCCTATGGCTACACCTTC
v_gene: TRBV7-9; j_gene: TRBJ2-7; abundance: -; len: 12; d_gene: -; CDR3aa: CASSWDFLEQYF; CDR3nt: TGTGCCAGCAGTTGGGACTTCCTCGAGCAGTACTTC
v_gene: TRBV18; j_gene: TRBJ2-1; abundance: few; len: 12; d_gene: -; CDR3aa: CASSPGGNEQFF; CDR3nt: TGTGCCAGCTCACCGGGGGGCAATGAGCAGTTCTTC
v_gene: TRBV4-1; j_gene: TRBJ1-6; abundance: -; len: 17; d_gene: -; CDR3aa: CASSQERRSSYNSPLHF; CDR3nt: TGCGCCAGCAGCCAAGAACGTAGGAGCTCCTATAATTCACCCCTCCACTTT
v_gene: TRBV10-3; j_gene: TRBJ2-7; abundance: -; len: 15; d_gene: -; CDR3aa: CAISELASRSYEQYF; CDR3nt: TGTGCCATCAGTGAGTTGGCTAGTAGATCCTACGAGCAGTACTTC
v_gene: TRBV18; j_gene: TRBJ2-1; abundance: few; len: 18; d_gene: -; CDR3aa: CASSPVLRQVLYNNEQFF; CDR3nt: TGTGCCAGCTCACCCGTTTTGCGTCAGGTGTTGTATAACAATGAGCAGTTCTTC
v_gene: TRBV18; j_gene: TRBJ2-7; abundance: -; len: 14; d_gene: -; CDR3aa: CASSPGTAIYEQYF; CDR3nt: TGTGCCAGCTCACCTGGCACAGCAATTTACGAGCAGTACTTC
v_gene: TRBV29-1; j_gene: TRBJ1-2; abundance: few; len: 11; d_gene: -; CDR3aa: CSVQGLYGYTF; CDR3nt: TGCAGCGTACAGGGCCTCTATGGCTACACCTTC
v_gene: TRBV5-4; j_gene: TRBJ1-3; abundance: few; len: 17; d_gene: TRBD1; CDR3aa: CASSQNLLQGAGNTIYF; CDR3nt: TGCGCCAGCAGCCAGAACCTATTACAGGGGGCCGGAAACACCATATATTTT
v_gene: TRBV7-2; j_gene: TRBJ2-2; abundance: -; len: 14; d_gene: -; CDR3aa: CASSSSGGPGELFF; CDR3nt: TGTGCCAGCAGCTCCTCCGGGGGGCCCGGGGAGCTGTTTTTT
v_gene: TRBV11-2; j_gene: TRBJ2-5; abundance: few; len: 15; d_gene: TRBD2; CDR3aa: CASSLHGTNSETQYF; CDR3nt: TGTGCCAGCAGCTTACACGGGACTAACTCAGAGACCCAGTACTTC
v_gene: TRBV11-3; j_gene: TRBJ2-1; abundance: -; len: 16; d_gene: -; CDR3aa: CASSLFRLAGYNEQFF; CDR3nt: TGTGCCAGCAGCTTGTTTCGTCTAGCTGGCTACAATGAGCAGTTCTTC
v_gene: TRBV5-1; j_gene: TRBJ1-3; abundance: -; len: 15; d_gene: -; CDR3aa: CASSATRGRANTIYF; CDR3nt: TGCGCCAGCAGCGCGACTCGAGGCAGGGCTAACACCATATATTTT
v_gene: TRBV29-1; j_gene: TRBJ1-1; abundance: -; len: 17; d_gene: -; CDR3aa: CSVGWRWGREGSLEAFF; CDR3nt: TGCAGCGTTGGGTGGCGGTGGGGGCGCGAGGGTTCACTTGAAGCTTTCTTT
v_gene: TRBV10-1; j_gene: TRBJ2-7; abundance: -; len: 16; d_gene: TRBD1; CDR3aa: CAINYYRGAFWYEQYF; CDR3nt: TGCGCCATCAACTACTACAGGGGAGCCTTTTGGTACGAGCAGTACTTC
v_gene: TRBV7-8; j_gene: TRBJ1-4; abundance: -; len: 15; d_gene: -; CDR3aa: CASSLVGSTNEKLFF; CDR3nt: TGTGCCAGCAGCTTAGTCGGGTCAACTAATGAAAAACTGTTTTTT
v_gene: TRBV5-8; j_gene: TRBJ1-3; abundance: medium-sized; len: 16; d_gene: TRBD1; CDR3aa: CASSRTGTGSGNTIYF; CDR3nt: TGTGCCAGCAGCAGGACAGGGACGGGCTCTGGAAACACCATATATTTT
v_gene: TRBV30; j_gene: TRBJ2-1; abundance: -; len: 15; d_gene: -; CDR3aa: CAWTLVRTQGREQFF; CDR3nt: TGTGCCTGGACCCTAGTCCGTACCCAGGGAAGGGAGCAGTTCTTC
v_gene: TRBV6-1; j_gene: TRBJ2-4; abundance: few; len: 15; d_gene: TRBD1; CDR3aa: CASGDRGLTKNIQYF; CDR3nt: TGTGCCAGCGGAGACAGGGGGCTAACCAAAAACATTCAGTACTTC
v_gene: TRBV23-1; j_gene: TRBJ2-7; abundance: once; len: 12; d_gene: -; CDR3aa: CASSPRVKEQYF; CDR3nt: TGCGCCAGCAGCCCGCGAGTTAAAGAGCAGTACTTC
v_gene: TRBV6-1; j_gene: TRBJ1-4; abundance: -; len: 17; d_gene: -; CDR3aa: CASSDTTNRVEHEKLFF; CDR3nt: TGTGCCAGCAGTGATACGACAAACAGGGTTGAGCATGAAAAACTGTTTTTT
v_gene: TRBV7-9; j_gene: TRBJ1-4; abundance: -; len: 15; d_gene: TRBD1; CDR3aa: CASSTPRGTNEKLFF; CDR3nt: TGTGCCAGCAGCACACCCAGGGGGACTAATGAAAAACTGTTTTTT